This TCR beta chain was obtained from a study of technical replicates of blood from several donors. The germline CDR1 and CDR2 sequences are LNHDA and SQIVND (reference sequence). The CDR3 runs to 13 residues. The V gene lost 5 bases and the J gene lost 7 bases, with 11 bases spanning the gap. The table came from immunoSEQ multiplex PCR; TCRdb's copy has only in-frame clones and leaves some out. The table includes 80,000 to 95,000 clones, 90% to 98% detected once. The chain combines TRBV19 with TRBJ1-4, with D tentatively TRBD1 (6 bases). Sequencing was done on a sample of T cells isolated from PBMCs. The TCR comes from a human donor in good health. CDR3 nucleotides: TGTGCCAGTAGTGAACAGGGTAGTGAAAAACTGTTTTTT. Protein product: CASSEQGSEKLFF.